These T cell receptor beta chains were read from a single sample in a study of shared clonotypes between healthy human individuals. Sequencing was performed with immunoSEQ multiplex PCR; in TCRdb, only in-frame clones are kept and a portion is missing. The sample comprises around 2,000,000 clones, about 95% of which are singletons, and 0.13% rests with the top ten. The material sequenced was naive CD4+ T cells sorted from blood. Every receptor here comes from a man aged 18-30 years in good health. CDR3s include the opening cysteine and the closing phenylalanine or tryptophan. D genes are given only for firm matches. A clone size is listed for some rows: how often the clone was seen (once, few, many), or a class if it is expanded.

j_call	v_call	d_call	clone_size	cdr3_aa	cdr3_nt
TRBJ2-3	TRBV18	TRBD1	.	CASSPPRQGTDTQYF	TGTGCCAGCTCACCTCCAAGACAGGGGACAGATACGCAGTATTTT
TRBJ2-1	TRBV5-1	TRBD1	.	CASTETGGREQFF	TGCGCCAGCACCGAGACAGGGGGTCGTGAGCAGTTCTTC
TRBJ1-1	TRBV5-1	.	.	CASSWTGPPLEAFF	TGCGCCAGCAGCTGGACGGGTCCCCCACTGGAAGCTTTCTTT
TRBJ1-1	TRBV9	.	.	CASSVGLGAVDTEAFF	TGTGCCAGCAGCGTAGGATTAGGGGCGGTGGACACTGAAGCTTTCTTT
TRBJ1-1	TRBV30	TRBD1	.	CAWSIQGANTEAFF	TGTGCCTGGAGTATACAGGGGGCCAACACTGAAGCTTTCTTT
TRBJ2-7	TRBV10-3	.	.	CATQGTGGPYEQYF	TGTGCCACCCAGGGGACCGGGGGACCGTATGAGCAGTACTTC
TRBJ2-7	TRBV6-5	TRBD2	.	CASSQLAGGPNEQYF	TGTGCCAGCAGTCAACTAGCGGGGGGGCCCAACGAGCAGTACTTC
TRBJ2-5	TRBV30	.	.	CAWRVQETQYF	TGTGCCTGGAGAGTTCAAGAGACCCAGTACTTC
TRBJ2-5	TRBV5-4	.	.	CASSLGQGVQETQYF	TGTGCCAGCAGCTTAGGTCAGGGAGTCCAAGAGACCCAGTACTTC
TRBJ2-5	TRBV7-2	.	once	CASSPNGAARETQYF	TGTGCCAGCAGCCCGAATGGTGCTGCCCGGGAGACCCAGTACTTC
TRBJ2-7	TRBV6-6	.	.	CASSRQQAYEQYF	TGTGCCAGCAGTCGACAGCAAGCCTACGAGCAGTACTTC
TRBJ1-6	TRBV6-4	TRBD1	.	CASSEQGENSPLHF	TGTGCCAGCAGTGAGCAGGGGGAGAATTCACCCCTCCACTTT
TRBJ2-4	TRBV30	TRBD2	once	CAWTGGKNIQYF	TGTGCCTGGACGGGGGGGAAAAACATTCAGTACTTC
TRBJ2-7	TRBV5-1	.	once	CASSLGGSSYEQYF	TGCGCCAGCAGCTTGGGAGGATCCTCCTACGAGCAGTACTTC
TRBJ1-6	TRBV6-5	.	.	CASSYRAGGYNSPLHF	TGTGCCAGCAGTTACCGGGCAGGCGGTTATAATTCACCCCTCCACTTT
TRBJ1-1	TRBV7-8	.	once	CASSTRVMNTEAFF	TGTGCCAGCAGCACCAGGGTTATGAACACTGAAGCTTTCTTT
TRBJ2-1	TRBV10-3	TRBD1	.	CAIRGQANNEQFF	TGTGCCATCAGGGGACAGGCCAACAATGAGCAGTTCTTC
TRBJ2-3	TRBV28	TRBD2	.	CASPPPGLASGADTDTQYF	TGTGCCAGCCCACCCCCGGGACTAGCGTCGGGGGCGGACACAGATACGCAGTATTTT
TRBJ1-2	TRBV28	.	.	CASSLGGQGYGYTF	TGTGCCAGCAGTTTGGGGGGGCAGGGTTATGGCTACACCTTC
TRBJ1-5	TRBV6-1	TRBD1	.	CASKGARGQHQPQHF	TGTGCCAGCAAGGGTGCCAGGGGGCAACATCAGCCCCAGCATTTT
TRBJ2-2	TRBV6-5	.	.	CASRDAGELFF	TGTGCCAGCAGAGATGCCGGGGAGCTGTTTTTT
TRBJ1-5	TRBV19	.	.	CASSGGTLNNQPQHF	TGTGCCAGTAGTGGTGGGACACTTAATAATCAGCCCCAGCATTTT
TRBJ2-7	TRBV5-1	TRBD2	.	CASSPSGSGVYEQYF	TGCGCCAGCAGCCCCTCGGGAAGCGGGGTTTACGAGCAGTACTTC
TRBJ1-4	TRBV2	.	.	CASRGTFILGKLFF	TGTGCCAGCAGAGGGACATTTATCTTAGGGAAACTGTTTTTT
TRBJ2-1	TRBV9	.	.	CASSGPETNEQFF	TGTGCCAGCAGCGGACCAGAGACCAATGAGCAGTTCTTC
TRBJ1-2	TRBV28	.	.	CASSQTTGFYGYTF	TGTGCCAGCAGTCAGACGACAGGATTCTATGGCTACACCTTC
TRBJ2-5	TRBV28	.	.	CASSSHTGFTGETQYF	TGTGCCAGCAGTTCTCATACAGGGTTTACGGGGGAGACCCAGTACTTC
TRBJ2-5	TRBV5-1	TRBD2	once	CASSRTSGGLQETQYF	TGCGCCAGCAGCCGGACTAGCGGGGGGCTGCAGGAGACCCAGTACTTC
TRBJ1-2	TRBV4-3	TRBD1	.	CASSQDRGLGYTF	TGCGCCAGCAGCCAGGACAGGGGCCTTGGCTACACCTTC
TRBJ2-1	TRBV5-1	TRBD2	.	CASRPTRDYGWNEQFF	TGCGCCAGCAGACCAACCCGGGACTATGGATGGAATGAGCAGTTCTTC
TRBJ2-7	TRBV7-2	TRBD2	.	CASSLDGTSSYEQYF	TGTGCCAGCAGCTTAGACGGGACTAGTTCCTACGAGCAGTACTTC